The 3 T cell receptor beta chains listed next were all sequenced from one sample in a study of T-cell memory formation after mild COVID-19. From the 5' RACE reads, TCRdb called clonotypes with MiXCR, one entry per CDR3 protein. The sample contains roughly 250,000 distinct CDR3 sequences, roughly 17% of which appear only once. The sequenced material came from PBMCs or a T cell subset sorted from them (not recorded which). The source is a man aged 18 to 29 who had mild COVID-19 (a few samples of this study predate the infection). Cell type and time point are not known.

This clonotype occurred a few times. CDR3 protein: CASSLLPTSRGRLSTDTQYF. The CDR3 DNA sequence: TGTGCCAGCAGCCTACTCCCGACTAGTCGGGGGCGACTTAGCACAGATACGCAGTATTTT. V and J are TRBV14 and TRBJ2-3; tentatively, D is TRBD1 or TRBD2 (6 bases each). Germline CDR1 SGHDN, CDR2 FVKESK. The CDR3 is 20 residues long. V lost 4 bases to trimming and J lost 0 bases, with 26 bases between them.

This rearrangement joins TRBV6-2 or TRBV6-3 to TRBJ2-7; 9 bases match TRBD1. J lost 2 bases, V lost 10 bases, and 9 bases had no gene match. The germline V gene has CDR1 MNHEY and CDR2 SVGEGT. The CDR3 consists of 14 residues. Here the CDR3 reads CATTRDRDPYEQYV. Written as DNA, the CDR3 is TGTGCCACCACCCGGGACAGGGACCCCTACGAGCAGTACGTC.

The rearrangement joins TRBV4-3 to TRBJ2-1; possible D gene TRBD2, 5 bases. V was trimmed by 0 bases and J by 7 bases, leaving 13 bases between them. The CDR3 consists of 15 residues. Germline values: CDR1 LGHNA, CDR2 YSLEER. The CDR3 loop is CASSQDAASWNEQFF. The CDR3 nucleotides are TGCGCCAGCAGCCAAGATGCGGCTAGCTGGAATGAGCAGTTCTTC.